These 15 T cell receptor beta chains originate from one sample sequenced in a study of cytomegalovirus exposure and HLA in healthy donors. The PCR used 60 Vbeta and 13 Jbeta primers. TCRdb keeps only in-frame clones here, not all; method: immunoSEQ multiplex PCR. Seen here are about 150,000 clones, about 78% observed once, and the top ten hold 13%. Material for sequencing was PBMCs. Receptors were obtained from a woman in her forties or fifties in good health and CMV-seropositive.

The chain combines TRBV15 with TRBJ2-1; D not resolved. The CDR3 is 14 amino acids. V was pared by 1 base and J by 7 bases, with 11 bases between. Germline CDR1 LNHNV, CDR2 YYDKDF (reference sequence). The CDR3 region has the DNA TGTGCCACCAGCAGAGGTTCCCTTGTGAATGAGCAGTTCTTC. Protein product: CATSRGSLVNEQFF.

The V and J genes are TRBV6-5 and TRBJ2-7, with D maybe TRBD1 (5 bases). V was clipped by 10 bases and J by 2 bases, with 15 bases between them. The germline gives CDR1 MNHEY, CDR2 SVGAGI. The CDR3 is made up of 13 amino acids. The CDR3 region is CATVQGGTYEQYF. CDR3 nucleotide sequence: TGTGCCACGGTCCAGGGCGGAACCTACGAGCAGTACTTC.

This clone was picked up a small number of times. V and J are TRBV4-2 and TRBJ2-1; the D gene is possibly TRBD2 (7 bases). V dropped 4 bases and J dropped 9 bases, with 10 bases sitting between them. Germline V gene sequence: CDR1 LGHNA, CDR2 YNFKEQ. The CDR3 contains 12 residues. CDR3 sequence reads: CASSPGGGEQFF. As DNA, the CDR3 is TGTGCCAGCAGCCCGGGGGGCGGTGAGCAGTTCTTC.

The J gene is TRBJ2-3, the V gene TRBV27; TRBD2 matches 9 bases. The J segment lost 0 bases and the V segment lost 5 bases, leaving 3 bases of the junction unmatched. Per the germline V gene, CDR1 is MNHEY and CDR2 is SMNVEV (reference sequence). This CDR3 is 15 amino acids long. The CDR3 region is CASSIAGASTDTQYF. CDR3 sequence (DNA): TGTGCCAGCAGTATAGCGGGGGCGAGCACAGATACGCAGTATTTT.

The DNA for the CDR3 is TGTGCCAGCAGCCAGAATCAGCCCCAGCATTTT. Translated: CASSQNQPQHF. V usage is TRBV6-6 and J usage is TRBJ1-5; D gene uncertain. Trimming cost V 6 bases and J 4 bases, with 4 bases left between them. The CDR3 is 11 amino acids. Germline CDR1 reads MNHNY; CDR2 reads SVGAGI (reference sequence).

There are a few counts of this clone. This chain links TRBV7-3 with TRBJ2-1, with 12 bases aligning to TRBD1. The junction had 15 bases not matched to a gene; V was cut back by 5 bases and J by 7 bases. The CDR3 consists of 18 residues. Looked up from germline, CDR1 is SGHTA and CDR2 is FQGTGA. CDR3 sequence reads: CASSLSGAGQGAKNEQFF. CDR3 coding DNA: TGTGCCAGCAGCCTCTCGGGAGCGGGACAGGGGGCGAAAAATGAGCAGTTCTTC.

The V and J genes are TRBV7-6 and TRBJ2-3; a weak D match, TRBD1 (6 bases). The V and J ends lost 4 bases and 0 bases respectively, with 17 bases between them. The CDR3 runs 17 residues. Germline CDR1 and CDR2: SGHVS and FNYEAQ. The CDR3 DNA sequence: TGTGCCAGCAGCTCGATCCGGACAGCCCCTAGCACAGATACGCAGTATTTT. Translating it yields CASSSIRTAPSTDTQYF.

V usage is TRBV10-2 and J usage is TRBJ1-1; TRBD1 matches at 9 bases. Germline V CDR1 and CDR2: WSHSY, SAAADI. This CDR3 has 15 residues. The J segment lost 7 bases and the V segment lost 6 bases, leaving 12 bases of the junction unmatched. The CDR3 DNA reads TGCGCCAGCAGCCCTACCCGGGACAGGGTGTTTGAAGCTTTCTTT. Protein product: CASSPTRDRVFEAFF.

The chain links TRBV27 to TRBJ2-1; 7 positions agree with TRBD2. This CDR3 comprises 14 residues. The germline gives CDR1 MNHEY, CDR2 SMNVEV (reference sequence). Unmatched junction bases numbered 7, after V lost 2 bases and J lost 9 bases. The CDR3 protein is CASSLASGVGEQFF. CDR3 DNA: TGTGCCAGCAGTTTAGCCAGCGGGGTTGGTGAGCAGTTCTTC.

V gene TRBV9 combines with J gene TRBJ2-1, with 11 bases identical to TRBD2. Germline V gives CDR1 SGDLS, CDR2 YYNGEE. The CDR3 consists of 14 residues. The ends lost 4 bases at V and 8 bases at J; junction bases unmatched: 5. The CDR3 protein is CASSPTSGDHEQFF. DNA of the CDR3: TGTGCCAGCAGCCCGACTAGCGGGGATCATGAGCAGTTCTTC.

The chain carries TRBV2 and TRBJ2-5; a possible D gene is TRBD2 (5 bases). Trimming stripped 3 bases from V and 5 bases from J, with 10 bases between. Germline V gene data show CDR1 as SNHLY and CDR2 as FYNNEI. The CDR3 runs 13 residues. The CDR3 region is CASSDAGIETQYF. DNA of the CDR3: TGTGCCAGCAGTGACGCGGGTATCGAGACCCAGTACTTC.

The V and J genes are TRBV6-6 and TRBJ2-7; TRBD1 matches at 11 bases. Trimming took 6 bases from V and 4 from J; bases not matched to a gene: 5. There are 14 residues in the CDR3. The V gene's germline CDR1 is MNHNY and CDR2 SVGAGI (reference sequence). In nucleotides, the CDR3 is TGTGCCAGCAGGAGAGGACAGGGGGCTTACGAGCAGTACTTC. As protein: CASRRGQGAYEQYF.

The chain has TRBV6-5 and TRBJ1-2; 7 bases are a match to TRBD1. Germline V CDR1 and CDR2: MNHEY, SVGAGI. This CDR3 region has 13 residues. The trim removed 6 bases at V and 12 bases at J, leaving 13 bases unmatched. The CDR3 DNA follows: TGTGCCAGCAGGCCCCAGGGGGGATGGACTGACACCTTC. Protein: CASRPQGGWTDTF.

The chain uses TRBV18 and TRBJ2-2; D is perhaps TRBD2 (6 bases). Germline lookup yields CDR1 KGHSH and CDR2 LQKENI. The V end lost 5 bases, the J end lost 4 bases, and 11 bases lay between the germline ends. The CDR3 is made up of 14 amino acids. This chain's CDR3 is CASSSTRGTGELFF. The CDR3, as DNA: TGTGCCAGCTCATCGACTAGGGGCACCGGGGAGCTGTTTTTT. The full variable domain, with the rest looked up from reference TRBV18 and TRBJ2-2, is NAGVMQNPRHLVRRRGQEARLRCSPMKGHSHVYWYRQLPEEGLKFMVYLQKENIIDESGMPKERFSAEFPKEGPSILRIQQVVRGDSAAYFCASSSTRGTGELFFGEGSRLTVL.

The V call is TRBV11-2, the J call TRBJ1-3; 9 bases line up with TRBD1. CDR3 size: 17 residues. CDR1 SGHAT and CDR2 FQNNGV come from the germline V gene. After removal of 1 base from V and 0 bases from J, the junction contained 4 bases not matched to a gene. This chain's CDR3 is CASSLVQGALSGNTIYF. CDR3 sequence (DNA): TGTGCCAGCAGCTTAGTACAGGGGGCCCTCTCTGGAAACACCATATATTTT.